This TCR beta chain is drawn from a study of Ad26.COV2.S vaccination and SARS-CoV-2 variants (dated by TCRdb to about 2021). About the study as a whole: Vaccine-arm donors were drawn from COV1001, a multicentre, randomized, double-blind, placebo-controlled phase I-IIa trial of Ad26.COV2.S in healthy adults. Ad26.COV2.S was administered intramuscularly at 5 x 10^10 or 1 x 10^11 viral particles, either as a single shot or as two shots given 56 days apart. Sequencing of the TCRbeta repertoire served to evaluate the specificity and breadth of SARS-CoV-2-reactive T cell receptors following Ad26.COV2.S vaccination. A total of roughly 32 samples were included in the TCR-sequenced set, comprising 19 Ad26.COV2.S vaccine recipients, 5 placebo recipients and 8 SARS-CoV-2 convalescent individuals. Participants in the trial were split at random into five groups of five each, receiving low-dose or high-dose Ad26.COV2.S once or twice, or else placebo on both occasions. Blinding of investigators to trial group allocation was maintained during experiments and outcome assessment.

Points the paper makes about the study in general: Vaccine and placebo recipients had similar non-spike TCR breadth, a finding consistent with the vaccine containing only spike. Substantial breadth of spike-specific CD8+ and CD4+ T cell responses was reported after vaccination. It was noted by the authors that total T cell responses may have been underestimated by the TCR breadth and depth analyses. Comparing responses between vaccine doses or regimens was not something the study was powered to do. Spike-specific TCR breadth was higher in Ad26.COV2.S recipients than in placebo recipients (P = 0.0014).

To note about this clone: It has no known antigen specificity. Per-base quality was not reported, and no clone a single base away is much larger than it.

The immunoSEQ Assay was the method used to sequence TCRbeta CDR3 regions. After extraction, genomic DNA underwent amplification by bias-controlled multiplex PCR, followed by high-throughput sequencing. The original pipeline was this. To quantify the absolute abundance of each unique TCRbeta CDR3 region, sequences were collapsed and filtered. T cell fraction was estimated by normalization of TCRbeta template counts to usable DNA, with usable DNA being measured through amplification of reference genes present in all nucleated cells. Repertoire TCRs were annotated as SARS-CoV-2-specific when V gene, CDR3 amino acid sequence and J gene were exactly matched to a known reactive TCR set. The reference SARS-CoV-2 TCR set came from MIRA and was filtered for enrichment in COVID-19-positive ImmuneCODE repertoires, removing public or cross-reactive TCRs. Using the MIRA antigens, annotated TCRs were further analysed by specific ORF or by position within an ORF. Breadth was defined as annotated unique rearrangements over total unique productive rearrangements; depth was the summed frequency of those rearrangements. TCR breadth was compared between groups using two-sided Wilcoxon rank-sum tests. In TCRdb, the immuneACCESS table is reduced to in-frame sequences with V and J assigned. These tables do not hold every clone; where another copy was compared, an unresolved V gene accounts for under half, and the others remain unexplained. D and trimming come from the DNA, and the V and J calls and clone size come from that table. Here the sample has 300,000 to 350,000 clones; roughly nine tenths occur a single time. The ten largest clones represent approximately 5% of the sample.

In the paper's terms, the treatment or condition label means: some 20 received Ad26.COV2.S at low or high dose, single or two shots; 5 received placebo; per-sample allocation not given. For vaccine and placebo recipients, the sequenced repertoires came from samples collected on day 63 after the first injection. Between 29 July and 7 August 2020, Cohort 1b enrolled about 27 adults aged 18-55 years at one site in Boston, USA. Ad26.COV2.S was a replication-incompetent adenovirus type 26 vector expressing a prefusion-stabilized SARS-CoV-2 spike protein from the original Wuhan strain. This sequence originates from a person between 18 and 65 years old who received the Ad26.COV2.S COVID-19 vaccine or a placebo. The specimen comprised peripheral blood, sampled in a trial of Ad26.COV2.S vaccine versus placebo.

The bases read TGCGCCAGCAGCTTCGGTAGCGGGGGGCCAAACGAGTACGAGCAGTACTTC. Protein translation: CASSFGSGGPNEYEQYF. The sequence joins TRBV5-1 to TRBJ2-7, with 10 bases matching TRBD2. The CDR3 contains 17 residues, cysteine and phenylalanine counted. The read is trimmed to its CDR3 DNA, 51 bases read in frame from base 1. For CDR1 and CDR2, the germline V gene lists SGHRS and YFSETQ. V and J are trimmed by 2 bases and 4 bases, and the gene matches miss 12 bases of the junction.